This TCR beta chain was sequenced for a study of Graves' ophthalmopathy and Graves' hyperthyroidism. This clonotype was seen many times. Its target is not known. Scientists amplified the TCR beta CDR3 regions from RNA transcripts. HTBI primers were used in a first-round RT-PCR, which preceded a second-round multiplex PCR. TCRdb passed the multiplex PCR reads through MiXCR, listing each CDR3 protein once. The profile shows some 360,000 distinct CDR3 sequences, approximately 17% of them singletons. V gave up 3 bases and J gave up 1 base, with 13 bases separating them. Per germline, CDR1 MDHEN and CDR2 SYDVKM. This CDR3 is built from 15 residues. The diagnosis was founded upon clinical symptoms, serum thyroxine, TRAb, thyroid ultrasound and orbital computed tomography. Study-level results: Most thyroid clonotypes with frequency above 0.001 were detected in blood too. With roughly 69% sensitivity and over 72% specificity, the model predicted ophthalmopathy progression.

The chain employs TRBV28 and TRBJ2-7; D not certain. Sequencing was performed on peripheral blood. The TCR was taken from an adult woman with stable Graves' hyperthyroidism. CDR3 in DNA: TGTGCCAGCAGTTTGGAAATGGGTGTGTCCTACGAGCAGTACTTC. It yields the protein CASSLEMGVSYEQYF.